The clone carrying this T cell receptor (beta chain) occurred a few times. No antigen is known for it. Mouse names are used for the genes. The read comes to an end 1 residue before the CDR3 does, leaving the germline J gene to fill in the end. The data originate from a study of tissue T cells after allogeneic stem cell transplantation. Trimming cost V 2 bases and J 0 bases, with 4 bases left between them. The CDR3 length is 13 residues. Looked up from germline, CDR1 is KGHPV and CDR2 is FQNQEV (reference sequence). TCRbeta CDR3 was sequenced at survey depth with template counts. Method: immunoSEQ multiplex PCR; TCRdb's copy keeps in-frame clones and lacks some. The data contain some 10,000 clones, under 40% of them singletons. Overall study results and limits: Motif-based clustering found tissue-specific repertoire signatures shared across patients, though few clones were shared. Within patients, tissue anatomy strongly shaped TCR repertoire composition.

Time point reported: mouse harvest day 7 after allogeneic transplant. The graft held 10^6 splenic CD5+ T cells and 10^7 T-cell-depleted bone marrow cells. B6 (H2b) cells into BALB/c (H2d) mice; tissues taken at day 7 or 14. The J gene is TRBJ1-1, the V gene TRBV26; D remains unclear. The TCR was taken from a female BALB/c mouse given C57BL/6 T cells with graft-versus-host disease after an allogeneic hematopoietic cell transplant. The material sequenced was skin. This CDR3 is CASSLEANTEVFF. The CDR3 DNA, read in part, is TGTGCCAGCAGTCTGGAAGCAAACACAGAAGTCTTC. Combining the CDR3 with reference TRBV26 and TRBJ1-1 gives the whole variable domain NSKVIQTPRYLVKGQGQKAKMRCIPEKGHPVVFWYQQNKNNEFKFLINFQNQEVLQQIDMTEKRFSAECPSNSPCSLEIQSSEAGDSALYLCASSLEANTEVFFGKGTRLTVV.